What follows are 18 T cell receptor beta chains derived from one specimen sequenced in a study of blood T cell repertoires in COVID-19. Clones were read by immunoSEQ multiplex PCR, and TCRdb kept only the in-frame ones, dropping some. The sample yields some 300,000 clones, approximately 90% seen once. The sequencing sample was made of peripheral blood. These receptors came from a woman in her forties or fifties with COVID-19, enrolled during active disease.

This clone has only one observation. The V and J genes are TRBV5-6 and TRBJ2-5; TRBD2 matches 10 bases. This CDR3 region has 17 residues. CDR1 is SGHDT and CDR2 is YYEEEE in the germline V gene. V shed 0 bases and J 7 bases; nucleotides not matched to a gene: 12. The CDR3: CASSLGLAGPKGGTQYF. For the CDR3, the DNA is TGTGCCAGCAGCTTGGGACTAGCGGGCCCGAAAGGGGGGACCCAGTACTTC.

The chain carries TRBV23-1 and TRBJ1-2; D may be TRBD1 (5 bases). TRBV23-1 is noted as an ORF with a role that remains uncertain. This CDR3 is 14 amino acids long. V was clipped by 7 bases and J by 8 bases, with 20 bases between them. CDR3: CASTPGRGPWGYTF. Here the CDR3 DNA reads TGCGCCAGCACCCCAGGGAGGGGCCCGTGGGGCTACACCTTC.

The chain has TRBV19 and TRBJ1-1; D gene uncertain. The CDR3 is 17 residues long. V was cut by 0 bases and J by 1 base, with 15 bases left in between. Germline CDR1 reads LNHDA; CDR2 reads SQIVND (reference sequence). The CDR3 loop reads CASSIERRRGGNTEAFF. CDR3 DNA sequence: TGTGCCAGTAGTATAGAGAGACGGCGGGGTGGGAACACTGAAGCTTTCTTT.

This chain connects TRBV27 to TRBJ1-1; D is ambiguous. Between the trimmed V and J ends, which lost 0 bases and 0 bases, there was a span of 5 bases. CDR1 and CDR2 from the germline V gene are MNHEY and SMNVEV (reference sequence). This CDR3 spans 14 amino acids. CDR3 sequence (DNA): TGTGCCAGCAGTTTATCAACAGTGAACACTGAAGCTTTCTTT. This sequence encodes CASSLSTVNTEAFF.

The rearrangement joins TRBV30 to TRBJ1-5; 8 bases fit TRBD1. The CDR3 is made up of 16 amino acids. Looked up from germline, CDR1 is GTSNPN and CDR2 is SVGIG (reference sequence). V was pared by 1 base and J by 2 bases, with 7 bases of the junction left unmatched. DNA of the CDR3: TGTGCCTGGAGTGGTATTCCAGGGGGCCGCAATCAGCCCCAGCATTTT. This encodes CAWSGIPGGRNQPQHF.

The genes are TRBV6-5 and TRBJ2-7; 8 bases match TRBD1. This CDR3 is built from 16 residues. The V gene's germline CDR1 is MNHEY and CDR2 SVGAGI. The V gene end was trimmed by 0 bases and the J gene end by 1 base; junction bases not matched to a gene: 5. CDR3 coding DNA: TGTGCCAGCAGTTACTCTCTTTGGGACAGGTCCTACGAGCAGTACTTC. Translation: CASSYSLWDRSYEQYF.

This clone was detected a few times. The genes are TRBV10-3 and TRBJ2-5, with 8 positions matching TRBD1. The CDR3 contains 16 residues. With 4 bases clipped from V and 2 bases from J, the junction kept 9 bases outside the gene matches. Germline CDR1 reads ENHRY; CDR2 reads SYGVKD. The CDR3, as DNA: TGTGCCATCAGTGGCCCTCCGACAGGGGAGCAAGAGACCCAGTACTTC. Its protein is CAISGPPTGEQETQYF.

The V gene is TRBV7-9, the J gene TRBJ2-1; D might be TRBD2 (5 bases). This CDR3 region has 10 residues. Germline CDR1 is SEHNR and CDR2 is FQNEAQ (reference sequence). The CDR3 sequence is CLAGYNEQFF. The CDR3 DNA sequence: TGTTTGGCGGGCTACAATGAGCAGTTCTTC.

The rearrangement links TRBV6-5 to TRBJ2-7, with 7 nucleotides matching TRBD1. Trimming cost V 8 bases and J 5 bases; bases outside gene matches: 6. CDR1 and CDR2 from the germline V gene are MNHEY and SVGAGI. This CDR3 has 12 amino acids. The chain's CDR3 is CASYPGGNEQYF. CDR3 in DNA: TGTGCCAGCTATCCAGGGGGAAACGAGCAGTACTTC.

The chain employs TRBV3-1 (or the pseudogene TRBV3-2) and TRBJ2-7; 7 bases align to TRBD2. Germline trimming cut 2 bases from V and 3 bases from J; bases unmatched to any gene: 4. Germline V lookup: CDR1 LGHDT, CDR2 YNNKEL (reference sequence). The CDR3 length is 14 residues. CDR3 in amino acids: CASSQRASGYEQYF. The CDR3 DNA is TGTGCCAGCAGCCAAAGGGCTAGCGGCTACGAGCAGTACTTC.

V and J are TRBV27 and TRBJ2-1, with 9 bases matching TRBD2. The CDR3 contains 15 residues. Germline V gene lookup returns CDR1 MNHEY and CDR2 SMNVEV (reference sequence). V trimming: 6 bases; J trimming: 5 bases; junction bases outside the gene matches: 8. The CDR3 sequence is CASRTPASGDNEQFF. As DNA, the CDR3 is TGTGCCAGCAGGACCCCGGCTAGCGGGGACAATGAGCAGTTCTTC.

The CDR3 region has the DNA TGCGCCAGCAGCCAAGATGGGCTAGCGGCAAGCACAGATACGCAGTATTTT. Protein sequence: CASSQDGLAASTDTQYF. This chain uses TRBV4-1 with TRBJ2-3, with 7 bases lining up with TRBD2. Germline-derived CDR1 and CDR2 are MGHRA and YSYEKL. V was pared by 0 bases and J by 0 bases, with 6 bases of the junction left unmatched. The CDR3 is made up of 17 amino acids.

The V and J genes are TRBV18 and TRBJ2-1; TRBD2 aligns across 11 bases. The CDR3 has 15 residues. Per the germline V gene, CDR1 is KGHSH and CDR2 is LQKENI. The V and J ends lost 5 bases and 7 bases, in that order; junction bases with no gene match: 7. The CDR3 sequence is CASSEGLAGLNEQFF. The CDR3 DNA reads TGTGCCAGCTCAGAAGGACTAGCGGGTTTAAATGAGCAGTTCTTC.

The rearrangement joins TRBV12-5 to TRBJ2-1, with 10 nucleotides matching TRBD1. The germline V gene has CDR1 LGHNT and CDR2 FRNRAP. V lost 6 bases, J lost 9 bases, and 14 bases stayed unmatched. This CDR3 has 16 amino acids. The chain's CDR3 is CASGPGTGVNGGEQFF. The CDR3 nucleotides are TGTGCTAGTGGACCTGGGACAGGGGTCAACGGGGGTGAGCAGTTCTTC.

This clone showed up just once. Here the CDR3 reads CASSLTPTGGHTDTQYF. CDR3 in DNA: TGTGCCAGCAGCTTAACTCCCACGGGAGGTCACACAGATACGCAGTATTTT. The chain recombines TRBV7-3 with TRBJ2-3; 7 nucleotides agree with TRBD2. V lost 0 bases and J lost 2; bases outside the gene matches: 8. The CDR3 is made up of 17 amino acids. Germline V gene sequence: CDR1 SGHTA, CDR2 FQGTGA.

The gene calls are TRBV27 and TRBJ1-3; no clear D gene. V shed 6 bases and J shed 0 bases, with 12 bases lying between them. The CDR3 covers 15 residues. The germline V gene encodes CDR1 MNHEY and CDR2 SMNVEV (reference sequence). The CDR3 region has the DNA TGTGCCAGCAGCCCCTATCCGAGCTCTGGAAACACCATATATTTT. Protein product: CASSPYPSSGNTIYF.

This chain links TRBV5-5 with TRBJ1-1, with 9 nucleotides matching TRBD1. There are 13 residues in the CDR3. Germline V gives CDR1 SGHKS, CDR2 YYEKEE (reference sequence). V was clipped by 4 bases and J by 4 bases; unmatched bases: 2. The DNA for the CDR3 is TGTGCCAGCAGCCAACAGGGGGCCACTGAAGCTTTCTTT. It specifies CASSQQGATEAFF.

This CDR3 is CASSLTLGEQYF. The CDR3 nucleotides read TGTGCCAGCAGTTTAACACTAGGCGAGCAGTACTTC. The chain joins TRBV2 to TRBJ2-7, with a tentative D call TRBD2 (5 bases). V shed 5 bases and J shed 6 bases, with 11 bases lying between them. The germline gives CDR1 SNHLY, CDR2 FYNNEI. The CDR3 sequence is 12 residues long.